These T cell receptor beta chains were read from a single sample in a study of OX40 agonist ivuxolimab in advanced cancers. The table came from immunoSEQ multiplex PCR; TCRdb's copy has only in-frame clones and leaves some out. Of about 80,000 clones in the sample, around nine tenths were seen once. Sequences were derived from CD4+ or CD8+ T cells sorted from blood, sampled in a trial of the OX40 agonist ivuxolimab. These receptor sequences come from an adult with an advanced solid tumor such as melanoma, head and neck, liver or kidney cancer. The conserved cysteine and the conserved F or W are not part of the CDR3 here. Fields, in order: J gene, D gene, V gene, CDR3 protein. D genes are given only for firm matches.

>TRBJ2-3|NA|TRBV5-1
ASRLREWGGTQY
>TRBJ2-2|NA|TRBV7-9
ASSLGTAPAGELF
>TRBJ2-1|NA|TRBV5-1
ASSLSGSSYNEQF
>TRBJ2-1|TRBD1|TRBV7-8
ASSSRTGEGDNEQF
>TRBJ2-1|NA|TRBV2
ASSRGGSSYNEQF
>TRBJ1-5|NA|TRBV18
ASSLVRGEDQPQH
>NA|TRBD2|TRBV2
ASTVLAGGRGAYEQY
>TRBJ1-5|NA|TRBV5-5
ASSLWAWETAEPQH
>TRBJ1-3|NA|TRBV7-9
ASPPGSGNTIY
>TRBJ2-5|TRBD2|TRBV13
ASSLAGGAEETQY
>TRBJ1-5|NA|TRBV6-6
ASSDGQYSNQPQH
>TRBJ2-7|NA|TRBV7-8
ASSYDSAYEQY
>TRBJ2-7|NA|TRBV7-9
ASSFDSYEQY
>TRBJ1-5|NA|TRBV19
ASSILSANQPQH
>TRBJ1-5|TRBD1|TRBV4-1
ASSGRTGVGEPQH
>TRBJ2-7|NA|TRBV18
ASSPDGPSSYEQY
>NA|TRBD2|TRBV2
ASSTSGRTYEQY
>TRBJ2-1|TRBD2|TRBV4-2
ASSRSGGSEQF
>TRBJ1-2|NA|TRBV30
AWSVGMVSGDT
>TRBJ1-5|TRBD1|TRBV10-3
AISETDRASNQPQH
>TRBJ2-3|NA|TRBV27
ASSSQGIISDTQY
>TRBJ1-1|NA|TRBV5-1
ASSLPAGAGLNTEAF
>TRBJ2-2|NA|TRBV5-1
ASSLVAGITGELF
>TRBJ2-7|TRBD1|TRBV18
ASSLGQGAYEQY
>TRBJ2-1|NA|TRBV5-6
ASSLEFNEQF
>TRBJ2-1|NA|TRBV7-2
ASSLALEQF
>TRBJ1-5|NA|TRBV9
ASSVAVGGGRSNQPQH
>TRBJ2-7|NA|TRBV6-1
ASSEAHGVPRYEQY
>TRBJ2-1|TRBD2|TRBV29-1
SVRLAGVGEQF
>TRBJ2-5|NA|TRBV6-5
ASTAPRQGETQY
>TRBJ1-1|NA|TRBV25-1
ASRETNTEAF
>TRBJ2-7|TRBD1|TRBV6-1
ASSEAGGTGAQY
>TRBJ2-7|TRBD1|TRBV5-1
ASRSPGQGFYEQY
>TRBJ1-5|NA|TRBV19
ASSRTPWPQH
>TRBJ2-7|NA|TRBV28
ASSFFPEALQY
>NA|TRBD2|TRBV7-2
ASSRTSSGAYEQY
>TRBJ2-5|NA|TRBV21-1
ASSKASSGKTQY
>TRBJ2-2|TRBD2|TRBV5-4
ASTTGGTRVTGELF
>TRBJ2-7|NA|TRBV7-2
ASSLGGPAQY
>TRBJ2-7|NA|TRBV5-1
ASSPQDPYEQY
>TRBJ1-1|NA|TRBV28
ASSLGTEAF
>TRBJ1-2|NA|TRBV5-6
ASSFPSAGYT
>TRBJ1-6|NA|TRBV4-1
ASSPSDSYNSPLH